These 32 T cell receptor beta chains were all obtained from the same sample, sequenced in a study of T cells in Graves' hyperthyroidism and ophthalmopathy. TCR beta CDR3 regions were amplified from RNA. HTBI primers were the set used in a first-round RT-PCR of the TCR CDR3. TCRdb used MiXCR to reprocess the multiplex PCR reads, holding one entry per CDR3 protein. The sample shows 500,000 to 750,000 distinct CDR3 sequences, approximately 15% of them seen only once. The sequencing sample was made of blood. The source of these receptors is a woman between 18 and 30 years old with Graves' ophthalmopathy.

The chain employs TRBV12-3 or TRBV12-4 and TRBJ2-1; 9 bases agree with TRBD2. The V gene end was trimmed by 3 bases and the J gene end by 5 bases; junction bases not matched to a gene: 8. The CDR3 consists of 16 residues. CDR3 loop: CASSFTGTSRNNEQFF. The CDR3 nucleotides are TGTGCCAGCAGTTTTACCGGGACTAGCCGAAACAATGAGCAGTTCTTC.

This clonotype was seen ten or more times. The chain recombines TRBV7-9 with TRBJ1-2; D is undetermined. V lost 0 bases to trimming and J lost 3 bases, with 11 bases between them. The CDR3 is 15 residues long. Germline V gene sequence: CDR1 SEHNR, CDR2 FQNEAQ (reference sequence). CDR3 protein: CASSLAADSDYGYTF. DNA of the CDR3: TGTGCCAGCAGCTTAGCGGCAGACTCGGACTATGGCTACACCTTC. Supplemented by reference TRBV7-9 and TRBJ1-2, the full variable domain reads DTGVSQNPRHKITKRGQNVTFRCDPISEHNRLYWYRQTLGQGPEFLTYFQNEAQLEKSRLLSDRFSAERPKGSFSTLEIQRTEQGDSAMYLCASSLAADSDYGYTFGSGTRLTVV.

This chain links TRBV27 with TRBJ2-5, with TRBD2 matching over 10 bases. Per germline, CDR1 MNHEY and CDR2 SMNVEV (reference sequence). CDR3 length equals 17 residues. V trimming: 0 bases; J trimming: 1 base; junction bases outside the gene matches: 5. In nucleotides, the CDR3 is TGTGCCAGCAGTTTATCGGGTTGGACTAGCGGCCAAGAGACCCAGTACTTC. Protein: CASSLSGWTSGQETQYF.

The chain carries TRBV19 and TRBJ1-5; 8 nucleotides line up with TRBD1. CDR1 is LNHDA, CDR2 SQIVND, per germline (reference sequence). CDR3 length: 16 amino acids. V lost 5 bases and J lost 7; bases outside the gene matches: 13. This chain's CDR3 is CASSGQGATLNQPQHF. As DNA, the CDR3 is TGTGCCAGTAGTGGTCAGGGGGCTACGTTGAACCAGCCCCAGCATTTT.

The CDR3: CASSQEFGSNQPQHF. The CDR3 DNA follows: TGTGCCAGCAGCCAAGAATTTGGTAGCAATCAGCCCCAGCATTTT. This sequence joins TRBV4-2 and TRBJ1-5; D remains unclear. Germline CDR1 reads LGHNA; CDR2 reads YNFKEQ. The length of the CDR3 is 15 residues. Deletions cut 0 bases from V and 0 bases from J, with 6 bases between.

This clonotype was seen more than once but under ten times. The genes are TRBV7-9 and TRBJ2-7; 8 bases are shared with TRBD1. The CDR3 spans 15 residues. Germline V gives CDR1 SEHNR, CDR2 FQNEAQ (reference sequence). The J segment lost 5 bases and the V segment lost 5 bases, leaving 11 bases of the junction unmatched. CDR3 nucleotides: TGTGCCAGCAGCCCAACGACAGGGGAAGGCGACGAGCAGTACTTC. Its translation is CASSPTTGEGDEQYF.

The table lists this clonotype with a few counts. The J gene is TRBJ2-7, the V gene TRBV9; D remains unclear. The CDR3 totals 15 residues. CDR1 and CDR2 (germline): SGDLS, YYNGEE. Trimming removed 1 base at V and 2 bases at J, with 13 bases between. The CDR3 protein is CASSVSPTSTYEQYF. CDR3 sequence (DNA): TGTGCCAGCAGCGTATCTCCGACAAGTACCTACGAGCAGTACTTC.

This clonotype was counted many times. V gene TRBV7-2 combines with J gene TRBJ2-5, with 8 bases lining up with TRBD2. The CDR3 length is 15 residues. Trimming took 2 bases from V and 1 from J; bases not matched to a gene: 3. Germline V CDR1 and CDR2: SGHTA, FQGNSA. CDR3 DNA sequence: TGTGCCAGCAGCTTACGAGCGGGGGTCCAAGAGACCCAGTACTTC. It is translated as CASSLRAGVQETQYF. Full variable domain (missing parts from reference TRBV7-2 and TRBJ2-5): GAGVSQSPSNKVTEKGKDVELRCDPISGHTALYWYRQSLGQGLEFLIYFQGNSAPDKSGLPSDRFSAERTGGSVSTLTIQRTQQEDSAVYLCASSLRAGVQETQYFGPGTRLLVL.

This clonotype was seen at least ten times. The chain carries TRBV29-1 and TRBJ2-1, with 9 nucleotides matching TRBD1. This CDR3 contains 15 residues. Germline lookup yields CDR1 SQVTM and CDR2 ANQGSEA. V lost 4 bases, J lost 7 bases, and 11 bases stayed unmatched. This CDR3 is CSVVGRDRAINEQFF. CDR3 coding DNA: TGCAGCGTTGTGGGACGGGACAGGGCAATTAATGAGCAGTTCTTC.

This clonotype appeared a few times. The rearrangement joins TRBV19 to TRBJ1-2, with TRBD1 identical over 9 bases. V gave up 7 bases and J gave up 8 bases; unmatched junction bases: 26. CDR1 is LNHDA, CDR2 SQIVND, per germline (reference sequence). CDR3 length: 19 residues. CDR3 DNA sequence: TGTGCCAGTACCAGATGGGCCCGGACAGGGGAGGCGAAAGGGGGCGGCTACACCTTC. Amino acids: CASTRWARTGEAKGGGYTF.

The table lists this clonotype with many counts. The chain couples TRBV12-3 or TRBV12-4 to TRBJ2-1; D not certain. V shed 6 bases and J shed 0 bases, with 9 bases lying between them. The CDR3 contains 14 residues. CDR3 protein: CASSKPISYNEQFF. The CDR3 nucleotides read TGTGCCAGCAGCAAACCTATCTCCTACAATGAGCAGTTCTTC.

The J gene is TRBJ2-1, the V gene TRBV19, with 11 nucleotides matching TRBD2. Germline V CDR1 and CDR2: LNHDA, SQIVND (reference sequence). Unmatched junction bases numbered 5, after V lost 3 bases and J lost 1 base. The CDR3 runs 17 residues. The CDR3 DNA sequence: TGTGCCAGTAGTATCGGATTAGCGGGAGGGTCCTACAATGAGCAGTTCTTC. Translated: CASSIGLAGGSYNEQFF. Based on the CDR3 plus reference TRBV19 and TRBJ2-1, the full variable domain is DGGITQSPKYLFRKEGQNVTLSCEQNLNHDAMYWYRQDPGQGLRLIYYSQIVNDFQKGDIAEGYSVSREKKESFPLTVTSAQKNPTAFYLCASSIGLAGGSYNEQFFGPGTRLTVL.

This clonotype was picked up many times. The gene calls are TRBV7-2 and TRBJ2-7; the D gene is possibly TRBD2 (5 bases). CDR3 length: 13 residues. CDR1 is SGHTA and CDR2 is FQGNSA in the germline V gene. Trimming stripped 5 bases from V and 2 bases from J, with 10 bases between. The CDR3 reads CASSPVGTYEQYF. The CDR3 DNA sequence: TGTGCCAGCAGCCCCGTCGGGACCTACGAGCAGTACTTC.

This clonotype was seen more than once but under ten times. The chain combines TRBV29-1 with TRBJ2-1; possible D gene TRBD1, 5 bases. The germline gives CDR1 SQVTM, CDR2 ANQGSEA. The CDR3 extends over 15 amino acids. V was clipped by 0 bases and J by 0 bases, with 9 bases between them. The CDR3 loop reads CSVEDRTTSYNEQFF. CDR3 bases: TGCAGCGTTGAAGATCGGACAACCTCCTACAATGAGCAGTTCTTC.

CDR3 residues: CASSQEAGASYEQYF. The CDR3 DNA is TGCGCCAGCAGCCAAGAGGCAGGGGCGAGCTACGAGCAGTACTTC. The chain is built from TRBV4-3 and TRBJ2-7; D might be TRBD1 (6 bases). V lost 0 bases and J lost 3, with 12 bases in between. The CDR3 is 15 residues long. Germline CDR1 and CDR2: LGHNA and YSLEER.

This clonotype has just a few counts. The chain combines TRBV4-1 with TRBJ2-7, with D tentatively TRBD2 (5 bases). CDR1 is MGHRA, CDR2 YSYEKL, per germline. This CDR3 comprises 16 residues. V lost 1 base to trimming and J lost 3 bases, with 16 bases between them. This chain's CDR3 is CASSQGWVAGVYEQYF. Here the CDR3 DNA reads TGCGCCAGCAGCCAAGGATGGGTAGCCGGGGTCTACGAGCAGTACTTC.

This clonotype was detected ten times or more. The gene calls are TRBV2 and TRBJ2-1; a weak D match, TRBD2 (6 bases). CDR1 and CDR2 from the germline V gene are SNHLY and FYNNEI. V was pared by 3 bases and J by 0 bases, with 12 bases between. This CDR3 has 16 residues. The CDR3 DNA sequence: TGTGCCAGCAGTGACGGAGGGATTGGCTCCTACAATGAGCAGTTCTTC. The encoded protein is CASSDGGIGSYNEQFF.

In its sample, this clonotype was seen many times. CDR3 loop: CASSTRAGIEQYF. The CDR3 coding sequence is TGCGCCAGCAGCACCCGAGCGGGGATTGAGCAGTACTTC. The chain uses TRBV5-1 and TRBJ2-7; TRBD2 agrees at 7 bases. The CDR3 contains 13 residues. Unmatched junction bases numbered 8, after V lost 4 bases and J lost 7 bases. Germline CDR1 and CDR2: SGHRS and YFSETQ.

J is TRBJ1-1 and V is TRBV29-1; D possibly corresponds to TRBD1 (6 bases). Germline-derived CDR1 and CDR2 are SQVTM and ANQGSEA. The ends were cut back, 8 bases at V and 1 base at J, with 11 bases in the middle. The CDR3 loop spans 12 amino acids. CDR3 region: CSLKTGNTEAFF. CDR3 bases: TGCAGCTTAAAGACAGGGAACACTGAAGCTTTCTTT. Filled out from reference TRBV29-1 and TRBJ1-1, the complete variable domain reads SAVISQKPSRDICQRGTSLTIQCQVDSQVTMMFWYRQQPGQSLTLIATANQGSEATYESGFVIDKFPISRPNLTFSTLTVSNMSPEDSSIYLCSLKTGNTEAFFGQGTRLTVV.

This clonotype was counted many times. This sequence joins TRBV6-5 and TRBJ1-6; perhaps TRBD1 as D (6 bases). Germline-derived CDR1 and CDR2 are MNHEY and SVGAGI. V dropped 2 bases and J dropped 9 bases, with 17 bases sitting between them. This CDR3 is 16 amino acids long. The CDR3, as DNA: TGTGCCAGCAGTTACACAGGGCAATTAAGGGGTTCACCCCTCCACTTT. Translation gives CASSYTGQLRGSPLHF.

This clonotype was found many times. The chain uses TRBV18 and TRBJ2-7; weak D call: TRBD1 (5 bases). V lost 3 bases, J lost 2 bases, and 14 bases lay in between. Germline lookup yields CDR1 KGHSH and CDR2 LQKENI. The CDR3 length is 15 residues. The chain's CDR3 is CASSPTATAAYEQYF. In DNA form, the CDR3 reads TGTGCCAGCTCACCGACAGCGACCGCCGCCTACGAGCAGTACTTC. Drawing the rest from reference TRBV18 and TRBJ2-7, the complete variable domain is NAGVMQNPRHLVRRRGQEARLRCSPMKGHSHVYWYRQLPEEGLKFMVYLQKENIIDESGMPKERFSAEFPKEGPSILRIQQVVRGDSAAYFCASSPTATAAYEQYFGPGTRLTVT.

This clonotype was seen repeatedly, ten times or more. The rearrangement joins TRBV2 to TRBJ2-1; D is uncertain. Germline V lookup: CDR1 SNHLY, CDR2 FYNNEI. The length of the CDR3 is 16 residues. V was clipped by 4 bases and J by 0 bases, with 13 bases between them. The CDR3 sequence: CASSGGAVSSYNEQFF. DNA of the CDR3: TGTGCCAGCAGTGGCGGCGCGGTGAGCTCCTACAATGAGCAGTTCTTC.

This clonotype occurred a few times. This chain joins TRBV6-1 and TRBJ2-7, with TRBD1 as a possible D gene (5 bases). Looked up from germline, CDR1 is MNHNS and CDR2 is SASEGT. This CDR3 region has 12 residues. V lost 7 bases and J 4 bases, leaving 11 bases between the germline ends. CDR3 DNA sequence: TGTGCCAGCATGACAGAACGTTACGAGCAGTACTTC. As protein: CASMTERYEQYF.

As concerns this clonotype: A much bigger clone sits one base away, suggesting this may be a read error. The chain carries TRBV7-3 and TRBJ2-6, with D unclear. CDR3 length: 17 residues. Germline V gene data show CDR1 as SGHTA and CDR2 as FQGTGA. CDR3 sequence: CASNLGFTGSGANVLTF. The CDR3 nucleotides read TGTGCCAGCAACTTAGGATTTACCGGCTCTGGGGCCAACGTCCTGACTTTC.

Turning to this clonotype: One base away lies a much larger clone, so this may be a sequencing read error. The genes are TRBV3-1 and TRBJ2-7; TRBD1 agrees at 8 bases. CDR1 LGHDT and CDR2 YNNKEL come from the germline V gene (reference sequence). The CDR3 is made up of 15 amino acids. CDR3 in amino acids: CVSSQAPGQDYEQYF. The CDR3 nucleotides are TGTGTCAGCAGCCAAGCCCCGGGACAGGATTACGAGCAGTACTTC.

This clonotype was observed a few times. The chain employs TRBV19 and TRBJ1-5; 10 nucleotides align to TRBD1. This CDR3 region has 19 residues. Germline assignment: CDR1 LNHDA and CDR2 SQIVND (reference sequence). The V segment lost 3 bases and the J segment 0 bases; nucleotides outside the gene matches: 11. The CDR3 sequence: CASSMIRDRGTYSNQPQHF. The CDR3 DNA reads TGTGCCAGTAGTATGATTAGGGACAGGGGCACTTATAGCAATCAGCCCCAGCATTTT.

The CDR3 reads CASSLSVFYEQYF. CDR3 DNA: TGTGCCAGCAGTTTAAGTGTTTTTTACGAGCAGTACTTC. The rearrangement uses TRBV27 and TRBJ2-7, with no clear D. In germline, CDR1 is MNHEY, CDR2 SMNVEV (reference sequence). V was pared by 2 bases and J by 4 bases, with 9 bases between. The CDR3 totals 13 residues.

In DNA, the CDR3 is TGTGCCAGCAGCTTAAAATCTGGACTAGCGGCTAGCACAGATACGCAGTATTTT. It translates to CASSLKSGLAASTDTQYF. This sequence joins TRBV7-9 and TRBJ2-3, with 10 positions matching TRBD2. CDR1 and CDR2 (germline): SEHNR, FQNEAQ (reference sequence). This CDR3 contains 18 residues. V trimming: 2 bases; J trimming: 0 bases; junction bases outside the gene matches: 8.

This clonotype was picked up many times. This sequence joins TRBV10-3 and TRBJ2-1, with 10 nucleotides matching TRBD2. Trimming removed 8 bases from V and 1 base from J; junction bases left unmatched: 8. The length of the CDR3 is 16 residues. Germline V lookup: CDR1 ENHRY, CDR2 SYGVKD. CDR3 DNA: TGTGCCATCTCGAGAATAGCGGGAGGATCCTACAATGAGCAGTTCTTC. Translation: CAISRIAGGSYNEQFF.

This sequence joins TRBV27 and TRBJ1-2, with 8 bases lining up with TRBD1. V lost 2 bases, J lost 4 bases, and 6 bases stayed unmatched. Per germline, CDR1 MNHEY and CDR2 SMNVEV (reference sequence). This CDR3 contains 15 residues. This CDR3 is CASSLMGQVTYGYTF. The CDR3 DNA reads TGTGCCAGCAGTTTAATGGGACAGGTGACCTATGGCTACACCTTC.

This clonotype was counted at least ten times. V gene TRBV7-9 combines with J gene TRBJ2-1; D gene unclear. From germline, CDR1 is SEHNR and CDR2 FQNEAQ (reference sequence). The CDR3 runs to 15 residues. Trimming pared 6 bases from V and 5 bases from J, leaving 17 bases between. CDR3 nucleotide sequence: TGTGCCAGCAGGAGGTGGCGGACGAATAACAATGAGCAGTTCTTC. Translated, it gives CASRRWRTNNNEQFF.

This clonotype was found many times. The gene calls are TRBV7-9 and TRBJ1-1; 8 nucleotides line up with TRBD1. In germline, CDR1 is SEHNR, CDR2 FQNEAQ (reference sequence). V shed 4 bases, J shed 3 bases, and the junction held 7 bases outside the gene matches. The CDR3 has 15 amino acids. Written as DNA, the CDR3 is TGTGCCAGCAGCTCCAGAGCAGGGGGCGACACTGAAGCTTTCTTT. Encoded protein: CASSSRAGGDTEAFF.